The rows below give T cell receptor beta chains drawn from one sample of a study of blood T cell repertoires in COVID-19. Profiling relied on immunoSEQ multiplex PCR, and the TCRdb table lists in-frame clones only, not all of them. The repertoire includes roughly 300,000 clones, approximately 87% of them detected once, and 1.5% sits in the top ten. Sample: peripheral blood. These receptors all come from a woman aged 35 to 49 who had recovered from COVID-19. Each CDR3 is given with its conserved first and last residue. A D gene is named only where the DNA matches it firmly. The size entry is marked missing in some rows and otherwise reads once, few, many or a size class.

V	J	D	size	DNA	CDR3
TRBV3-1/TRBV3-2	TRBJ2-5	TRBD2	-	TGTGCCAGCAGCCAAGATTCCCCTTTTAGCGGGGCGTACCAAGAGACCCAGTACTTC	CASSQDSPFSGAYQETQYF
TRBV12-3/TRBV12-4	TRBJ2-5	-	once	TGTGCCAGCAGTCGAGGTGGGGGCTCGTACTTC	CASSRGGGSYF
TRBV2	TRBJ1-5	TRBD1	-	TGTGCCAGCAAGGGGGACAGGGGGCCCGAGAAGCCCCAGCATTTT	CASKGDRGPEKPQHF
TRBV5-5	TRBJ1-6	TRBD1	-	TGTGCCAGCAGCCCAGGGACAGTCTATAATTCACCCCTCCACTTT	CASSPGTVYNSPLHF
TRBV10-2	TRBJ2-4	TRBD1	-	TGCGCCAGCAGTGATCGGACAGGAGCCAAAAACATTCAGTACTTC	CASSDRTGAKNIQYF
TRBV14	TRBJ2-1	-	-	TGTGCCAGCAGCCAAGACTATGAGCAGTTCTTC	CASSQDYEQFF
TRBV6-5	TRBJ1-5	-	-	TGTGCCAGCAGCCTCCCGGCAGGGGAATATCAGCCCCAGCATTTT	CASSLPAGEYQPQHF
TRBV6-6	TRBJ2-4	-	-	TGTGCCAGCAGTCCAACAGGAAGGACCAACATTCAGTACTTC	CASSPTGRTNIQYF
TRBV12-3/TRBV12-4	TRBJ1-1	-	-	TGTGCCAGCAGTTTTAGTCAGGCCACTGAAGCTTTCTTT	CASSFSQATEAFF
TRBV7-6	TRBJ2-3	TRBD2	-	TGTGCCAGCAGCTTAGGTCTAGCGGGGTGGGGAGATACGCAGTATTTT	CASSLGLAGWGDTQYF
TRBV7-2	TRBJ2-2	TRBD2	-	TGTGCCAGCAGCGCCCCGGGTCTAAGGGAGGGAGGCACCGGGGAGCTGTTTTTT	CASSAPGLREGGTGELFF
TRBV4-3	TRBJ1-5	-	-	TGCGCCAGCAGCCGCCACTATAGCAATCAGCCCCAGCATTTT	CASSRHYSNQPQHF
TRBV24-1	TRBJ2-1	-	-	TGTGCCACCGACGACGGGAATGAGCAGTTCTTC	CATDDGNEQFF
TRBV3-1/TRBV3-2	TRBJ1-1	-	-	TGTGCCAGCAGCGCAACGTGGAGGGAGACTGAAGCTTTCTTT	CASSATWRETEAFF
TRBV19	TRBJ2-7	-	-	TGTGCCAGTAGTACAGGGTCTTCCTACGAGCAGTACTTC	CASSTGSSYEQYF
TRBV7-8	TRBJ2-3	-	few	TGTGCCACCCAACATCGAGGGCGCACAGATACGCAGTATTTT	CATQHRGRTDTQYF
TRBV5-4	TRBJ1-6	-	-	TGTGCCAGCAGCACCACCCAGGGTAATTCACCCCTCCACTTT	CASSTTQGNSPLHF
TRBV2	TRBJ2-7	TRBD2	-	TGTGCCAGCACTAGAGCGGGGGGGCCGTACGAGCAGTACTTC	CASTRAGGPYEQYF
TRBV5-8	TRBJ2-7	-	-	TGTGCCAGCAGCTTGTCGGCGGTCTCCTACGAGCAGTACTTC	CASSLSAVSYEQYF
TRBV7-2	TRBJ2-7	TRBD1	-	TGTGCCAGCAGCCCCGGACAGGCGAGAGAGCAGTACTTC	CASSPGQAREQYF
TRBV14	TRBJ2-3	TRBD2	-	TGTGCCAGCAGCCAGAGGACTAGCGCTTTCACAGATACGCAGTATTTT	CASSQRTSAFTDTQYF
TRBV6-1	TRBJ2-5	-	-	TGTGCCAGCAGTGAGTACCATTCGAGAGAGACCCAGTACTTC	CASSEYHSRETQYF
TRBV5-1	TRBJ2-7	-	-	TGCGCCAGCAGCTTGGGGGGCGGAGGGGATTTCTACGAGCAGTACTTC	CASSLGGGGDFYEQYF
TRBV7-9	TRBJ2-7	TRBD1	-	TGTGCCAGCAGCTTCGCAGGGGGCTACGAGCAGTACTTC	CASSFAGGYEQYF
TRBV2	TRBJ1-6	TRBD1	-	TGTGCCAGCACCCGGGACAGGGGAGGTAGTTCACCCCTCCACTTT	CASTRDRGGSSPLHF
TRBV19	TRBJ1-2	-	once	TGTGCCACGAACGACAGGTTTCTGAGCTATGGCTACACCTTC	CATNDRFLSYGYTF
TRBV6-5	TRBJ2-2	TRBD2	-	TGTGCCAGCAGTTACTGGCTCGGGGGGGACACCGGGGAGCTGTTTTTT	CASSYWLGGDTGELFF
TRBV11-2	TRBJ2-1	TRBD2	-	TGTGCCAGCAGCGTGACTAGCGGGCAGTACAATGAGCAGTTCTTC	CASSVTSGQYNEQFF
TRBV19	TRBJ2-5	-	-	TGTGCCAGTAGTACAGGGAAACCGGAGACCCAGTACTTC	CASSTGKPETQYF
TRBV19	TRBJ1-1	TRBD1	-	TGTGCCAGTAGTCCTGACGACAGGGACACTGAAGCTTTCTTT	CASSPDDRDTEAFF
TRBV9	TRBJ2-5	TRBD2	-	TGTGCCAGCAGCGGGGTAGCGGGGGGCCGGGAGACCCAGTACTTC	CASSGVAGGRETQYF
TRBV5-6	TRBJ1-1	-	-	TGTGCCAGCAGCGTCGGAGCTGTCCTGAACACTGAAGCTTTCTTT	CASSVGAVLNTEAFF
TRBV3-1/TRBV3-2	TRBJ1-2	TRBD1	few	TGTGCCAGCAGCCAAGATGGGCAGGGGGCCGTCGGCTACACCTTC	CASSQDGQGAVGYTF
TRBV7-8	TRBJ2-7	TRBD2	once	TGTGCCAGCAGCTTATGGGTAGCGGGGGATCAATACGAGCAGTACTTC	CASSLWVAGDQYEQYF
TRBV19	TRBJ1-5	-	-	TGTGCCAGTACCCAGAGACAGGGCAATCAGCCCCAGCATTTT	CASTQRQGNQPQHF
TRBV3-1/TRBV3-2	TRBJ1-1	TRBD1	-	TGTGCCAGCAGCAAAGACAGGGTGAACACTGAAGCTTTCTTT	CASSKDRVNTEAFF
TRBV6-5	TRBJ1-2	-	-	TGTGCCAGCAGTCCACAGGGAAGTCGGATCTATGGCTACACCTTC	CASSPQGSRIYGYTF
TRBV5-1	TRBJ1-1	-	-	TGCGCCAGCAGCTTGAGAGGGCAGAACACTGAAGCTTTCTTT	CASSLRGQNTEAFF
TRBV3-1/TRBV3-2	TRBJ2-5	-	-	TGTGCCAGCAGCCAAGTCACAGTACAAGAGACCCAGTACTTC	CASSQVTVQETQYF
TRBV19	TRBJ1-1	-	-	TGTGCCAGTAGTCCCCTGGGAGCCTACGCTTTCTTT	CASSPLGAYAFF
TRBV15	TRBJ1-2	-	-	TGTGCCACCAGCAGAGGCCAGGGGACGCTAGGCTACACCTTC	CATSRGQGTLGYTF
TRBV14	TRBJ1-4	TRBD1	-	TGTGCCAGCAGCCAAGATCTCCCCGGACAGGGGGACGGTGAAAAACTGTTTTTT	CASSQDLPGQGDGEKLFF
TRBV5-1	TRBJ2-3	-	-	TGCGCCAGCAGCCCCATGGGGGCCTCAGATACGCAGTATTTT	CASSPMGASDTQYF
TRBV20-1	TRBJ2-5	-	-	TGCAGTGCTAGAGATATAGAGACCCAGTACTTC	CSARDIETQYF
TRBV5-1	TRBJ1-4	-	-	TGCGCCAGCAGCGCCACAGGGAAGGTAGTCGCTAATGAAAAACTGTTTTTT	CASSATGKVVANEKLFF
TRBV15	TRBJ1-2	-	-	TGTGCCACCAGCAGAGAAGACAGCCTTCCTAACTATGGCTACACCTTC	CATSREDSLPNYGYTF
TRBV12-5	TRBJ1-1	-	-	TGTGCTAGTGGTTTGGGGGCTAACACTGAAGCTTTCTTT	CASGLGANTEAFF
TRBV10-3	TRBJ1-4	-	-	TGTGCCATCAGGGGGGCAGCAACTAATGAAAAACTGTTTTTT	CAIRGAATNEKLFF
TRBV11-2	TRBJ2-5	TRBD2	-	TGTGCCAGCAGCTTGAGGGAGCGGGGGAGATACCAAGAGACCCAGTACTTC	CASSLRERGRYQETQYF
TRBV18	TRBJ2-5	TRBD1	-	TGTGCCAGCTCACCTCAAGTCCAGGGGGCGTCAAGGGAGACCCAGTACTTC	CASSPQVQGASRETQYF
TRBV3-1/TRBV3-2	TRBJ2-1	-	-	TGTGCCAGCAGCCATGACTACAATTATGAGCAGTTCTTC	CASSHDYNYEQFF
TRBV5-6	TRBJ1-1	-	-	TGTGCCAGCAGCTTGGGTGATCGCAGGGTCTCGAACACTGAAGCTTTCTTT	CASSLGDRRVSNTEAFF
TRBV18	TRBJ2-7	-	once	TGTGCCAGCTCACAAGCTGGAGGCTACGAGCAGTACTTC	CASSQAGGYEQYF
TRBV5-4	TRBJ2-5	-	few	TGTGCCAGCAGCTCTCAGGGGGGAGAGACCCAGTACTTC	CASSSQGGETQYF